A single sample gave rise to the 5 T cell receptor beta chains below, sequenced in a study of shared clonotypes between healthy human individuals. This table comes from immunoSEQ multiplex PCR, and its TCRdb copy is limited to in-frame clones, with some not included. The sample holds fewer than 1.4 million clones, about 84% seen once. What was sequenced was memory CD4+ T cells from PBMCs. This sample's subset: CD45RA-negative fraction. Receptors were obtained from a man in his late teens or twenties in good health. Some clones in this sample may be carry-over from other donors' samples.

The J gene is TRBJ2-3, the V gene TRBV25-1, with TRBD2 matching over 8 bases. Trimming removed 11 bases from V and 3 bases from J; junction bases left unmatched: 19. The CDR3 consists of 17 residues. Germline CDR1 is MGHDK and CDR2 is SYGVNS. The CDR3 here is CAPRFGRREGKTDTQYF. For the CDR3, the DNA is TGTGCCCCCAGATTTGGAAGACGGGAGGGGAAGACAGATACGCAGTATTTT.

Here the CDR3 DNA reads TGTGCCAGCAGTGAAGGTACGCTAGCGGGGGACAAGCAGTTCTTC. Translation gives CASSEGTLAGDKQFF. J is TRBJ2-1 and V is TRBV6-1, with TRBD2 matching over 10 bases. V lost 1 base to trimming and J lost 11 bases; unmatched junction nucleotides: 8. Germline-derived CDR1 and CDR2 are MNHNS and SASEGT. The CDR3 totals 15 residues.

The chain has TRBV6-1 and TRBJ2-7, with TRBD2 identical over 13 bases. The junction had 8 bases not matched to a gene; V was cut back by 6 bases and J by 9 bases. CDR3 size: 14 residues. In germline, CDR1 is MNHNS, CDR2 SASEGT. CDR3 sequence (DNA): TGTGCCAGCAGGGGACTAGCGGGGCCCCTTGTGCAGTACTTC. This gives the protein CASRGLAGPLVQYF.

This chain connects TRBV5-1 to TRBJ2-3; 9 nucleotides line up with TRBD1. CDR1 and CDR2 (germline): SGHRS, YFSETQ. The CDR3 covers 16 residues. The junction had 7 bases not matched to a gene; V was cut back by 0 bases and J by 5 bases. CDR3 in DNA: TGCGCCAGCAGCTTGGCCGGGGGACAGGGCCTAGATACGCAGTATTTT. This translates into CASSLAGGQGLDTQYF.

The V call is TRBV5-4, the J call TRBJ1-4; D remains ambiguous. The ends were cut back, 4 bases at V and 4 bases at J, with 11 bases in the middle. CDR3 size: 14 residues. In germline, CDR1 is SGHNT, CDR2 YYREEE (reference sequence). Here the CDR3 DNA reads TGTGCCAGCAGCCGGGCGGACGTTAATGAAAAACTGTTTTTT. Protein: CASSRADVNEKLFF.